This TCR beta chain was captured by sequencing in a study of T cells in Graves' hyperthyroidism and ophthalmopathy. Study background: Peripheral blood was taken when the disease was first diagnosed, before any treatment began.

General study results and limits: A model of 13 V-J pairs discriminated ophthalmopathy from stable hyperthyroidism. Most thyroid clonotypes that were expanded above 0.001 also turned up in blood.

This clonotype was observed many times. The antigen is undetermined. Germline V gene data show CDR1 as MDHEN and CDR2 as SYDVKM. The CDR3 contains 16 residues. With 7 bases clipped from V and 7 bases from J, the junction kept 11 bases outside the gene matches. Ophthalmopathy patients had moderate-to-severe active disease, CAS ≥3, NOSPECS ≥4, and disease duration under 3 months. RNA transcripts served as the template for amplifying TCR beta CDR3 regions. A set of HTBI primers served as the primers for a first-round RT-PCR of the TCR CDR3. TCRdb reanalysed the multiplex PCR reads using MiXCR and keeps one entry per CDR3 protein. Of around 600,000 distinct CDR3 sequences in the sample, approximately 15% are singletons; the top ten hold about 7%.

The sequence was collected from a woman between 18 and 29 years old with Graves' ophthalmopathy. Input material: blood. V is TRBV28 and J is TRBJ2-1, with 12 bases matching TRBD2. The CDR3 DNA is TGTGCCAGCACCCTCCCGGGACTAGCGGGTAGGAATGAGCAGTTCTTC. Residues: CASTLPGLAGRNEQFF.